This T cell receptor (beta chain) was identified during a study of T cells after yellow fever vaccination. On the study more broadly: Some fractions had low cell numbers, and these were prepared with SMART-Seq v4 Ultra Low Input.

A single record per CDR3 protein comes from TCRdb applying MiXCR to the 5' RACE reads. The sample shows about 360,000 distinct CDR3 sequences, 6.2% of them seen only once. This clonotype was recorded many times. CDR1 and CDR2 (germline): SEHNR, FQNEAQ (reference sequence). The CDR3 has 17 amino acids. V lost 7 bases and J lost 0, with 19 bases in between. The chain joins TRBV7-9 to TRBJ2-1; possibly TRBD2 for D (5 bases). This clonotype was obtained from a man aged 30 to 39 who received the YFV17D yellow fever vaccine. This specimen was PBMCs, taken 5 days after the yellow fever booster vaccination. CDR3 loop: CASTRGASYSSYNEQFF. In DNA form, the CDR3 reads TGTGCCAGCACCCGGGGAGCGTCTTATAGCTCCTACAATGAGCAGTTCTTC.